Listed below are T cell receptor beta chains from one sample, sequenced in a study of T cells in Graves' hyperthyroidism and ophthalmopathy. TCRdb itself ran the multiplex PCR reads through MiXCR, one entry per CDR3 protein. This table holds approximately 430,000 distinct CDR3 sequences, about 15% found once. Sequenced: blood. Receptors originate from a woman aged 18-30 years with Graves' hyperthyroidism. CDR3s include the opening cysteine and the closing phenylalanine or tryptophan. Each record gives: CDR3 DNA, CDR3 protein, D gene, clone size, J gene, V gene. The D gene is left open where the match is weak. Expanded clones are given a class, and other clones once, few, many or no size at all.

CDR3 DNA: TGTGCCAGCAGTTACTCGTGGAAGGGTGTCTCTGGAAACACCATATATTTT
CDR3 protein: CASSYSWKGVSGNTIYF
D gene: -
clone size: few
J gene: TRBJ1-3
V gene: TRBV6-6

CDR3 DNA: TGCAGTGCTAGAGTGGGGGGCAGGCCGACCGGGGAGCTGTTTTTT
CDR3 protein: CSARVGGRPTGELFF
D gene: -
clone size: -
J gene: TRBJ2-2
V gene: TRBV20-1

CDR3 DNA: TGTGCCAGCAGCTTAGTGGCGGACAAAAGCTTCGAGCAGTACTTC
CDR3 protein: CASSLVADKSFEQYF
D gene: -
clone size: many
J gene: TRBJ2-7
V gene: TRBV7-9

CDR3 DNA: TGTGCCACCAGCTGGCGGGGGGGTGAAGAGCAGTTCTTC
CDR3 protein: CATSWRGGEEQFF
D gene: TRBD2
clone size: few
J gene: TRBJ2-1
V gene: TRBV24-1

CDR3 DNA: TGTGCCAGCAGCCCGGGACAGCAAGAGACCCAGTACTTC
CDR3 protein: CASSPGQQETQYF
D gene: TRBD1
clone size: many
J gene: TRBJ2-5
V gene: TRBV7-9

CDR3 DNA: TGTGCCAGCAGCTTAGCCCCTAGCGGGGGTAGGACCGGGGAGCTGTTTTTT
CDR3 protein: CASSLAPSGGRTGELFF
D gene: TRBD2
clone size: few
J gene: TRBJ2-2
V gene: TRBV7-2

CDR3 DNA: TGTGCCAGCAGTTACTCTTTGTGGGGTAGTGACTATGGCTACACCTTC
CDR3 protein: CASSYSLWGSDYGYTF
D gene: -
clone size: many
J gene: TRBJ1-2
V gene: TRBV6-6

CDR3 DNA: TGTGCCAGCAGCGACGACAGTTCCAACACTGAAGCTTTCTTT
CDR3 protein: CASSDDSSNTEAFF
D gene: -
clone size: many
J gene: TRBJ1-1
V gene: TRBV9

CDR3 DNA: TGTGCCAGCACCCGAACAAGTACGGGGCCCCAGCATTTT
CDR3 protein: CASTRTSTGPQHF
D gene: -
clone size: many
J gene: TRBJ1-5
V gene: TRBV12-3/TRBV12-4

CDR3 DNA: TGTGCCAGCAGTGCCGGGGGGGTTACTGAAGCTTTCTTT
CDR3 protein: CASSAGGVTEAFF
D gene: -
clone size: many
J gene: TRBJ1-1
V gene: TRBV12-3/TRBV12-4

CDR3 DNA: TGTGCCAGCAGAACCCAAGAGACCCCGTACTTC
CDR3 protein: CASRTQETPYF
D gene: -
clone size: -
J gene: TRBJ2-5
V gene: TRBV6-1

CDR3 DNA: TGTGCCAGCAGTTTAGGCCCCGGTACCTACGAGCAGTACTTC
CDR3 protein: CASSLGPGTYEQYF
D gene: -
clone size: few
J gene: TRBJ2-7
V gene: TRBV28

CDR3 DNA: TGCGCCAGCAGTTATTCACAGGGGACTATGAACACTGAAGCTTTCTTT
CDR3 protein: CASSYSQGTMNTEAFF
D gene: TRBD1
clone size: many
J gene: TRBJ1-1
V gene: TRBV5-1

CDR3 DNA: TGCAGTGCGTTATACAGGACTAGCGTCCTCACAGATACGCAGTATTTT
CDR3 protein: CSALYRTSVLTDTQYF
D gene: TRBD2
clone size: few
J gene: TRBJ2-3
V gene: TRBV20-1

CDR3 DNA: TGTGCCAGCACCTCTAGCGGGGGGCCCACAGATACGCAGTATTTT
CDR3 protein: CASTSSGGPTDTQYF
D gene: TRBD2
clone size: many
J gene: TRBJ2-3
V gene: TRBV2

CDR3 DNA: TGTGCCAGTAGTGGACAGGGGTCCACTGAAGCTTTCTTT
CDR3 protein: CASSGQGSTEAFF
D gene: TRBD1
clone size: -
J gene: TRBJ1-1
V gene: TRBV19

CDR3 DNA: TGTGCCAGCAGTTCACCTTGGGACCCTCCGGCCTACGAGCAGTACTTC
CDR3 protein: CASSSPWDPPAYEQYF
D gene: -
clone size: -
J gene: TRBJ2-7
V gene: TRBV28

CDR3 DNA: TGTGCCAGCAGCGTAGACTGGAACTCCTACGAGCAGTACTTC
CDR3 protein: CASSVDWNSYEQYF
D gene: -
clone size: few
J gene: TRBJ2-7
V gene: TRBV9

CDR3 DNA: TGTGCCAGCAGCTTCCCGGGGAGGAGAGGCACCGGGGAGCTGTTTTTT
CDR3 protein: CASSFPGRRGTGELFF
D gene: -
clone size: many
J gene: TRBJ2-2
V gene: TRBV11-2

CDR3 DNA: TGTGCCAGCAGCCAGGGGTCGGGGAGGGAGGGCGAGCAGTACTTC
CDR3 protein: CASSQGSGREGEQYF
D gene: TRBD2
clone size: few
J gene: TRBJ2-7
V gene: TRBV4-2

CDR3 DNA: TGTGCCAGCAGTTTTCCCTCGGACAGGGGGCCAAACGAGCAGTACTTC
CDR3 protein: CASSFPSDRGPNEQYF
D gene: TRBD1
clone size: many
J gene: TRBJ2-7
V gene: TRBV28

CDR3 DNA: TGTGCCAGCAGCGCCGGGACAGGGGCCCAGGGGGAGCAGTACTTC
CDR3 protein: CASSAGTGAQGEQYF
D gene: TRBD1
clone size: -
J gene: TRBJ2-7
V gene: TRBV9

CDR3 DNA: TGCGCCAGCAGCCAGAGACCACAGGGGACGGATTCACCCCTCCACTTT
CDR3 protein: CASSQRPQGTDSPLHF
D gene: TRBD1
clone size: few
J gene: TRBJ1-6
V gene: TRBV5-1

CDR3 DNA: TGTGCCAGCAGTGAGGAGGACAGATACACAGATACGCAGTATTTT
CDR3 protein: CASSEEDRYTDTQYF
D gene: -
clone size: many
J gene: TRBJ2-3
V gene: TRBV2

CDR3 DNA: TGTGCCAGCAGTTTAACGACAGCCTACATGGGTGGCGATGAGCAGTTCTTC
CDR3 protein: CASSLTTAYMGGDEQFF
D gene: -
clone size: many
J gene: TRBJ2-1
V gene: TRBV28

CDR3 DNA: TGTGCCAGTAGTATGGCCCCTTGGCTTTGGGGCACAGATACGCAGTATTTT
CDR3 protein: CASSMAPWLWGTDTQYF
D gene: -
clone size: few
J gene: TRBJ2-3
V gene: TRBV19

CDR3 DNA: TGTGCCAGCAGCTTATCCAGAAACATTCAGTACTTC
CDR3 protein: CASSLSRNIQYF
D gene: -
clone size: few
J gene: TRBJ2-4
V gene: TRBV7-9

CDR3 DNA: TGTGCCAGCAGTCCAACCCGGCAGGGTTCGAGGGCAGATACGCAGTATTTT
CDR3 protein: CASSPTRQGSRADTQYF
D gene: -
clone size: -
J gene: TRBJ2-3
V gene: TRBV28

CDR3 DNA: TGTGCCAGCAGCTTAGGGTTGAATGAGCAGTTCTTC
CDR3 protein: CASSLGLNEQFF
D gene: -
clone size: many
J gene: TRBJ2-1
V gene: TRBV7-2

CDR3 DNA: TGCAGTGCGGGGGGACTAGGAAAGACCCAGTACTTC
CDR3 protein: CSAGGLGKTQYF
D gene: TRBD2
clone size: many
J gene: TRBJ2-5
V gene: TRBV20-1

CDR3 DNA: TGCGCCAGCAGCTCGCGGACAGGGAGGGAAGAAAAACTGTTTTTT
CDR3 protein: CASSSRTGREEKLFF
D gene: TRBD1
clone size: -
J gene: TRBJ1-4
V gene: TRBV5-1

CDR3 DNA: TGCAGTGTTCACGGACAGGGGAAAGAGACCCAGTACTTC
CDR3 protein: CSVHGQGKETQYF
D gene: TRBD1
clone size: many
J gene: TRBJ2-5
V gene: TRBV20-1

CDR3 DNA: TGTGCCAGCAGTGCGTCCACCATCTACGAGCAGTACTTC
CDR3 protein: CASSASTIYEQYF
D gene: -
clone size: many
J gene: TRBJ2-7
V gene: TRBV2

CDR3 DNA: TGCGCCAGCAGCCACACGGGAGCCAGCCCCCACGAGCAGTACTTC
CDR3 protein: CASSHTGASPHEQYF
D gene: -
clone size: -
J gene: TRBJ2-7
V gene: TRBV4-3

CDR3 DNA: TGTGCCAGTAGTATCCAAGCGCCCCCCGGAAGGGAGCAGTTCTTC
CDR3 protein: CASSIQAPPGREQFF
D gene: -
clone size: -
J gene: TRBJ2-1
V gene: TRBV19

CDR3 DNA: TGCGCCAGCTCGTCTGGGGGGGGGGCCTCCTACAATGAGCAGTTCTTC
CDR3 protein: CASSSGGGASYNEQFF
D gene: -
clone size: many
J gene: TRBJ2-1
V gene: TRBV5-1

CDR3 DNA: TGTGCCAGCAGCCAAGAGACCCAGTACTTC
CDR3 protein: CASSQETQYF
D gene: -
clone size: many
J gene: TRBJ2-5
V gene: TRBV3-1

CDR3 DNA: TGTGCCAGCAGTTTAGTAGGAGCTCAGCCCCAGCATTTT
CDR3 protein: CASSLVGAQPQHF
D gene: -
clone size: -
J gene: TRBJ1-5
V gene: TRBV12-3/TRBV12-4

CDR3 DNA: TGTGCCAGCAGTTACGAACAGGTTAGCTCCTACGAGCAGTACTTC
CDR3 protein: CASSYEQVSSYEQYF
D gene: -
clone size: few
J gene: TRBJ2-7
V gene: TRBV6-5

CDR3 DNA: TGTGCCAGCAGTCGCACGGAGGGGACTATCTACGAGCAGTACTTC
CDR3 protein: CASSRTEGTIYEQYF
D gene: TRBD2
clone size: many
J gene: TRBJ2-7
V gene: TRBV28

CDR3 DNA: TGTGCCAGCAGTTTATCGTACGGGACTAGCGGGTCTTCGAACACCGGGGAGCTGTTTTTT
CDR3 protein: CASSLSYGTSGSSNTGELFF
D gene: TRBD2
clone size: -
J gene: TRBJ2-2
V gene: TRBV27

CDR3 DNA: TGTGCCAGCAGCCAAGCTGGAGGATCCAATGAGCAGTTCTTC
CDR3 protein: CASSQAGGSNEQFF
D gene: -
clone size: many
J gene: TRBJ2-1
V gene: TRBV3-1

CDR3 DNA: TGCAGCGTTGAAGCTCGGCTGAGGGGATCCTACGAGCAGTACTTC
CDR3 protein: CSVEARLRGSYEQYF
D gene: -
clone size: -
J gene: TRBJ2-7
V gene: TRBV29-1

CDR3 DNA: TGCGCCAGCAGCCGTTCAAAACCGGGACAGGGCAGAGTTAGAACTGAAGCTTTCTTT
CDR3 protein: CASSRSKPGQGRVRTEAFF
D gene: TRBD1
clone size: -
J gene: TRBJ1-1
V gene: TRBV4-1

CDR3 DNA: TGTGCCAGCAGTTTAGGTCTAGGGGTTCGCAATCAGCCCCAGCATTTT
CDR3 protein: CASSLGLGVRNQPQHF
D gene: -
clone size: many
J gene: TRBJ1-5
V gene: TRBV12-3/TRBV12-4

CDR3 DNA: -
CDR3 protein: CASSLQGFGAGELFF
D gene: -
clone size: few
J gene: TRBJ2-2
V gene: TRBV4-3

CDR3 DNA: TGTGCCAGCAGTCTCACGACAGGGACCTACAATGAGCAGTTCTTC
CDR3 protein: CASSLTTGTYNEQFF
D gene: TRBD1
clone size: -
J gene: TRBJ2-1
V gene: TRBV6-1

CDR3 DNA: TGTGCCAGCAGTCCCAGACAGACCACTAATCAGCCCCAGCATTTT
CDR3 protein: CASSPRQTTNQPQHF
D gene: -
clone size: many
J gene: TRBJ1-5
V gene: TRBV6-1

CDR3 DNA: TGTGCCACCCTATCGTCCTGGGGCAGCCCAACAGATACGCAGTATTTT
CDR3 protein: CATLSSWGSPTDTQYF
D gene: -
clone size: -
J gene: TRBJ2-3
V gene: TRBV28

CDR3 DNA: TGTGCCACCTTCATCCTACAGGGGATGAACACTGAAGCTTTCTTT
CDR3 protein: CATFILQGMNTEAFF
D gene: TRBD1
clone size: many
J gene: TRBJ1-1
V gene: TRBV2

CDR3 DNA: TGTGCCAGCAGCACCGGGACAGGCATTAAAAACACTGAAGCTTTCTTT
CDR3 protein: CASSTGTGIKNTEAFF
D gene: TRBD1
clone size: many
J gene: TRBJ1-1
V gene: TRBV28

CDR3 DNA: TGCAGCGTTGCCATCGAGAGCTCTGGAAACACCATATATTTT
CDR3 protein: CSVAIESSGNTIYF
D gene: -
clone size: -
J gene: TRBJ1-3
V gene: TRBV29-1

CDR3 DNA: TGTGCCAGCAGCCAATCGAATGAATTTGCGGTCTCCGAGCAGTACTTC
CDR3 protein: CASSQSNEFAVSEQYF
D gene: -
clone size: many
J gene: TRBJ2-7
V gene: TRBV3-1